The 22 T cell receptor beta chains presented below share a single source sample, sequenced in a study of cytomegalovirus exposure and HLA in healthy donors (dated by TCRdb to 2016 to 2017). Receptors were amplified or captured by the immunoSEQ multiplex PCR assay. Sourced from immuneACCESS, this table was stored by TCRdb with only in-frame sequences that have V and J called. A share of the clones is absent; for the studies checked, an unresolved V gene accounts for under half, and the remainder has no known explanation. This sample comprises around 66,000 clones, 95% to 98% of them detected only once. Together, the top ten hold roughly 1.6% of the sample. The sequenced sample consisted of PBMCs. All receptors come from a woman aged 18-29 years in good health and CMV-seropositive.

The chain recombines TRBV6-5 with TRBJ1-2, with D maybe TRBD1 (5 bases). The CDR3 consists of 15 residues. Germline lookup yields CDR1 MNHEY and CDR2 SVGAGI. The ends were cut back, 6 bases at V and 7 bases at J, with 21 bases in the middle. For the CDR3, the DNA is TGTGCCAGCAGGATCTTAGGGCCAGGGTGGGTTGGCTACACCTTC. Translated: CASRILGPGWVGYTF.

The V call is TRBV18, the J call TRBJ2-5; maybe TRBD2 (6 bases). CDR1 and CDR2 from the germline V gene are KGHSH and LQKENI. V was pared by 3 bases and J by 2 bases, with 10 bases between. This CDR3 spans 14 amino acids. The CDR3 coding sequence is TGTGCCAGCTCACCGGGCGGGAAACAAGAGACCCAGTACTTC. This translates into CASSPGGKQETQYF.

The V gene is TRBV15, the J gene TRBJ2-7, with TRBD1 as a possible D gene (5 bases). The CDR3 spans 15 residues. Germline V gene data show CDR1 as LNHNV and CDR2 as YYDKDF (reference sequence). The V gene lost 0 bases and the J gene lost 3 bases, with 12 bases spanning the gap. The CDR3: CATSRDQAGNYEQYF. CDR3 nucleotide sequence: TGTGCCACCAGCAGAGATCAAGCAGGGAACTACGAGCAGTACTTC.

The chain couples TRBV5-4 to TRBJ2-1; unclear D gene. V was clipped by 2 bases and J by 7 bases, with 7 bases between them. CDR3 size: 12 residues. Germline loops: CDR1 SGHNT, CDR2 YYREEE (reference sequence). The CDR3 DNA is TGTGCCAGCAGCTTTACGAGGAATGAGCAGTTCTTC. Its translation is CASSFTRNEQFF.

The chain recombines TRBV5-1 with TRBJ2-1; 8 bases are a match to TRBD2. V lost 3 bases, J lost 4 bases, and 9 bases stayed unmatched. Germline CDR1 SGHRS, CDR2 YFSETQ. The CDR3 extends over 16 amino acids. The CDR3 reads CASSWTGTSSYNEQFF. The CDR3 nucleotides read TGCGCCAGCAGCTGGACCGGGACTAGTTCTTACAATGAGCAGTTCTTC. Filled out from reference TRBV5-1 and TRBJ2-1, the complete variable domain reads KAGVTQTPRYLIKTRGQQVTLSCSPISGHRSVSWYQQTPGQGLQFLFEYFSETQRNKGNFPGRFSGRQFSNSRSEMNVSTLELGDSALYLCASSWTGTSSYNEQFFGPGTRLTVL.

The gene calls are TRBV30 and TRBJ1-1; D unclear. Trimming removed 3 bases from V and 1 base from J, with 6 bases in between. Germline V CDR1 and CDR2: GTSNPN, SVGIG (reference sequence). The CDR3 spans 12 residues. CDR3 sequence reads: CAWSPENTEAFF. CDR3 nucleotides: TGTGCCTGGAGCCCAGAGAACACTGAAGCTTTCTTT.

The chain is built from TRBV20-1 and TRBJ2-1; D not resolved. Looked up from germline, CDR1 is DFQATT and CDR2 is SNEGSKA (reference sequence). Trimming stripped 5 bases from V and 10 bases from J, with 12 bases between. This CDR3 spans 11 amino acids. The CDR3 loop is CSAPVATEQFF. The CDR3 DNA reads as TGCAGTGCTCCCGTGGCAACGGAGCAGTTCTTC.

In DNA form, the CDR3 reads TGTGCCAGCAGCTTAGGTGGTGGACTAGCGGGAGTGGGAACTCCCTACGAGCAGTACTTC. It codes for CASSLGGGLAGVGTPYEQYF. The V gene is TRBV7-8, the J gene TRBJ2-7; 13 bases are shared with TRBD2. V trimming: 1 base; J trimming: 2 bases; junction bases outside the gene matches: 14. The CDR3 extends over 20 amino acids. Looked up from germline, CDR1 is SGHVS and CDR2 is FQNEAQ.

The chain joins TRBV7-9 to TRBJ1-5, with a possible D match to TRBD1 (6 bases). The germline gives CDR1 SEHNR, CDR2 FQNEAQ (reference sequence). The CDR3 has 16 residues. Deletions cut 5 bases from V and 9 bases from J, with 23 bases between. The DNA for the CDR3 is TGTGCCAGCAGCCCTAGGGGGGCGCGGGGGTTGTGGCCCCAGCATTTT. Amino acids: CASSPRGARGLWPQHF.

This chain uses TRBV28 with TRBJ1-2; 8 nucleotides align to TRBD1. The CDR3 totals 15 residues. Germline CDR1 is MDHEN and CDR2 is SYDVKM. V gave up 6 bases and J gave up 5 bases; unmatched junction bases: 11. The CDR3 protein is CASSHSTGAGYGYTF. The CDR3 bases are TGTGCCAGCAGCCACTCGACAGGGGCTGGGTATGGCTACACCTTC.

The chain recombines TRBV11-3 with TRBJ2-1, with D possibly being TRBD2 (6 bases). The germline V and J ends were trimmed by 7 bases and 4 bases, with 14 bases remaining between them. CDR3 length: 14 amino acids. From germline, CDR1 is SGHNT and CDR2 YENEEA. CDR3 loop: CASKPGLRYNEQFF. The CDR3 nucleotides are TGTGCCAGCAAGCCGGGACTCCGGTACAATGAGCAGTTCTTC.

The chain combines TRBV7-9 with TRBJ2-3, with 15 bases matching TRBD2. CDR1 and CDR2 (germline): SEHNR, FQNEAQ (reference sequence). The V gene end was trimmed by 4 bases and the J gene end by 6 bases; junction bases not matched to a gene: 2. This CDR3 has 15 amino acids. CDR3 sequence: CASSSGLAGGDTQYF. The CDR3 nucleotides read TGTGCCAGCAGCTCTGGACTAGCGGGAGGGGATACGCAGTATTTT.

The chain uses TRBV7-3 and TRBJ2-1; 12 bases are shared with TRBD2. The ends lost 5 bases at V and 5 bases at J; junction bases unmatched: 4. The germline gives CDR1 SGHTA, CDR2 FQGTGA. The CDR3 has 15 amino acids. In nucleotides, the CDR3 is TGTGCCAGCAGCCTACTAGCGGGAGGCCACAATGAGCAGTTCTTC. Translation: CASSLLAGGHNEQFF.

The V and J genes are TRBV27 and TRBJ2-7; TRBD2 might be the D (5 bases). The CDR3 loop spans 16 amino acids. Germline values: CDR1 MNHEY, CDR2 SMNVEV (reference sequence). Trimming pared 2 bases from V and 3 bases from J, leaving 17 bases between. The CDR3 protein is CASSLVGHSGNYEQYF. DNA of the CDR3: TGTGCCAGCAGTTTAGTAGGGCACAGCGGTAACTACGAGCAGTACTTC.

This clone was observed a single time. The CDR3 is CASSPRGVQLYGYTF. The CDR3 DNA reads TGTGCCAGCAGTCCGCGGGGCGTTCAACTATATGGCTACACCTTC. The chain carries TRBV28 and TRBJ1-2; TRBD1 might be the D (5 bases). There are 15 residues in the CDR3. V lost 5 bases and J 5 bases, leaving 18 bases between the germline ends. Germline V gene lookup returns CDR1 MDHEN and CDR2 SYDVKM.

This chain connects TRBV6-1 to TRBJ2-1; D possibly corresponds to TRBD1 (6 bases). This CDR3 has 18 amino acids. The germline CDR1 and CDR2 sequences are MNHNS and SASEGT. Trimming removed 3 bases at V and 0 bases at J, with 18 bases between. The CDR3 here is CASSDRGVGASSYNEQFF. CDR3 nucleotide sequence: TGTGCCAGCAGTGATAGAGGGGTGGGGGCTAGCTCCTACAATGAGCAGTTCTTC.

The chain recombines TRBV10-2 with TRBJ2-7, with a possible D match to TRBD1 (6 bases). Trimming left V 4 bases short and J 3 bases short, with 10 bases between. Germline CDR1 is WSHSY and CDR2 is SAAADI. This CDR3 has 13 residues. The CDR3 is CASSVAGVYEQYF. CDR3 DNA sequence: TGCGCCAGCAGTGTGGCAGGGGTCTACGAGCAGTACTTC.

This clone was seen a single time. This rearrangement joins TRBV29-1 to TRBJ2-7; 7 positions match TRBD1. With V trimmed by 7 bases and J by 2 bases, 8 bases remained unmatched. Germline assignment: CDR1 SQVTM and CDR2 ANQGSEA. The CDR3 covers 13 residues. The CDR3 spells CSAVGQLAYEQYF. For the CDR3, the DNA is TGCAGCGCCGTGGGACAGTTAGCCTACGAGCAGTACTTC.

The chain carries TRBV6-1 and TRBJ2-3; 14 bases align to TRBD2. The CDR3 contains 15 residues. Per germline, CDR1 MNHNS and CDR2 SASEGT. V lost 6 bases, J lost 4 bases, and 3 bases stayed unmatched. CDR3 in amino acids: CASRTSGRGPDTQYF. The CDR3 region has the DNA TGTGCCAGCAGGACTAGCGGGAGGGGCCCAGATACGCAGTATTTT.

DNA of the CDR3: TGCAGCGTTGGGGCCCCATCCAGGGGGCGATCGGATACGCAGTATTTT. This translates into CSVGAPSRGRSDTQYF. V gene TRBV29-1 combines with J gene TRBJ2-3; 8 positions match TRBD1. The CDR3 length is 16 residues. The V gene's germline CDR1 is SQVTM and CDR2 ANQGSEA. V gave up 4 bases and J gave up 6 bases; unmatched junction bases: 15.

The V gene is TRBV7-9, the J gene TRBJ2-7; 10 nucleotides match TRBD1. CDR1 is SEHNR, CDR2 FQNEAQ, per germline (reference sequence). The trim removed 3 bases at V and 6 bases at J, leaving 8 bases unmatched. The CDR3 runs to 15 residues. CDR3 sequence reads: CASSFPGTGVVEQYF. The CDR3 bases are TGTGCCAGCAGCTTCCCAGGGACAGGGGTGGTCGAGCAGTACTTC.

This clone was seen only once. V gene TRBV13 combines with J gene TRBJ1-3; D gene uncertain. Germline V gene sequence: CDR1 PRHDT, CDR2 FYEKMQ (reference sequence). Trimming took off 2 bases at V and 0 bases at J, with 5 bases between the two ends. There are 14 residues in the CDR3. DNA of the CDR3: TGTGCCAGCAGCTTAATCGGCTCTGGAAACACCATATATTTT. Translated, it gives CASSLIGSGNTIYF. Using reference TRBV13 and TRBJ1-3 for the parts outside the CDR3, the full variable domain is AAGVIQSPRHLIKEKRETATLKCYPIPRHDTVYWYQQGPGQDPQFLISFYEKMQSDKGSIPDRFSAQQFSDYHSELNMSSLELGDSALYFCASSLIGSGNTIYFGEGSWLTVV.